This T cell receptor beta chain was obtained from a study of cytomegalovirus exposure and HLA in healthy donors. The repertoire was sequenced with immunoSEQ multiplex PCR; TCRdb's copy has only in-frame clones and lacks some. The table lists 150,000 to 200,000 clones, 80% to 85% of them singletons. Germline-derived CDR1 and CDR2 are KGHSH and LQKENI. The CDR3 length is 15 residues. Losses at the gene ends were 3 bases for V and 6 bases for J; bases not matched to a gene: 4. The chain couples TRBV18 to TRBJ2-2, with 10 bases that match TRBD1. Sequencing was carried out using PBMCs. The sequence came from a woman in her thirties in good health and CMV-seronegative. The CDR3 DNA sequence: TGTGCCAGCTCACCCAGACAGGGGGCTGCCGGGGAGCTGTTTTTT. Its translation is CASSPRQGAAGELFF.